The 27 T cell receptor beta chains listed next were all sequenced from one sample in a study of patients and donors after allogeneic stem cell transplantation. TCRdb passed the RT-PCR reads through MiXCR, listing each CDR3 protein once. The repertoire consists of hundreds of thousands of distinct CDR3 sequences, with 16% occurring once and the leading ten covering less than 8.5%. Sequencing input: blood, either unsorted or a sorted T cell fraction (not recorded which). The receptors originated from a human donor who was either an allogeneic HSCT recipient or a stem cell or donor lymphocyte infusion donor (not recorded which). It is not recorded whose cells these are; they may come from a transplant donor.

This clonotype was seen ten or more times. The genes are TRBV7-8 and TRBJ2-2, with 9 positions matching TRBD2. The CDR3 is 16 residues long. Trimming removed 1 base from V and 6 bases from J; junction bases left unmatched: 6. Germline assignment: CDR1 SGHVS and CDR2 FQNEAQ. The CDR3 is CASSLGASGEAGELFF. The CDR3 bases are TGTGCCAGCAGCTTAGGGGCTAGCGGGGAAGCCGGGGAGCTGTTTTTT.

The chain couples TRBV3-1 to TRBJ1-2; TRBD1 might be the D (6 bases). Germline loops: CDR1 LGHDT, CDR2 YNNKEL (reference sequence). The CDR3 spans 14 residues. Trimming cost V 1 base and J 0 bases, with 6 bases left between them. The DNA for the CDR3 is TGTGCCAGCAGCCAAGGGACAGCTAACTATGGCTACACCTTC. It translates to CASSQGTANYGYTF. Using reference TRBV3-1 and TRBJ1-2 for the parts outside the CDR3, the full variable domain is DTAVSQTPKYLVTQMGNDKSIKCEQNLGHDTMYWYKQDSKKFLKIMFSYNNKELIINETVPNRFSPKSPDKAHLNLHINSLELGDSAVYFCASSQGTANYGYTFGSGTRLTVV.

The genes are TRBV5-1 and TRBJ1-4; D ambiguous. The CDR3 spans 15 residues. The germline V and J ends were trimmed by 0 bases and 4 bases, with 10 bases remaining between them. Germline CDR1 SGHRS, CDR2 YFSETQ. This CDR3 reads CASSLVPAINEKLFF. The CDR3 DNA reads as TGCGCCAGCAGCTTGGTCCCAGCCATTAATGAAAAACTGTTTTTT.

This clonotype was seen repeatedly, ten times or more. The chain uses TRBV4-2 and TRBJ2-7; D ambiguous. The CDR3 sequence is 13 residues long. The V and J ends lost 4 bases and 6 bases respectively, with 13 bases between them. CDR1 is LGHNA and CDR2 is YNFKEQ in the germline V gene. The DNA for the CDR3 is TGTGCCAGCAGCCTCAGAGGTACGGGCGAGCAGTACTTC. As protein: CASSLRGTGEQYF.

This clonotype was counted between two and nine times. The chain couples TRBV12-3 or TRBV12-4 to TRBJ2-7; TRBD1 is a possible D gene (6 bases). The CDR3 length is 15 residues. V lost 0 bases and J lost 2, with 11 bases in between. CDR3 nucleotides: TGTGCCAGCAGTTTAGCGTTCAGGGGTCCCTACGAGCAGTACTTC. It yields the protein CASSLAFRGPYEQYF.

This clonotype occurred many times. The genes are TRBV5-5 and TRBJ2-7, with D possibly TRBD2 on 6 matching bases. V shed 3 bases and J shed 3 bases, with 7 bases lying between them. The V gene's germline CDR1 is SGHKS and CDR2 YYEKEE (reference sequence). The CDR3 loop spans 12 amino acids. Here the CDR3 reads CASSWDFYEQYF. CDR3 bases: TGTGCCAGCAGCTGGGACTTCTACGAGCAGTACTTC.

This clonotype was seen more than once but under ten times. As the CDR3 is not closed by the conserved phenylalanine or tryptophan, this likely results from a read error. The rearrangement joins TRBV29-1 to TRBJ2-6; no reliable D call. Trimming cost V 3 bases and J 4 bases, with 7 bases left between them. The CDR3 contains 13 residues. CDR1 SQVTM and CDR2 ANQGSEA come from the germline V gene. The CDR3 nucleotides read TGCAGCGTTGACGTCACCGGGGCCAACGTCCTGACTTCC. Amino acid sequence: CSVDVTGANVLTS.

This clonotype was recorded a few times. CDR3 nucleotides: TGTGCCTGGAGTGTCTGGGACACTGAAGCTTTCTTT. This codes for CAWSVWDTEAFF. The J gene is TRBJ1-1, the V gene TRBV30; D unclear. The CDR3 has 12 residues. Germline V gene data show CDR1 as GTSNPN and CDR2 as SVGIG (reference sequence). V was pared by 0 bases and J by 3 bases, with 5 bases between.

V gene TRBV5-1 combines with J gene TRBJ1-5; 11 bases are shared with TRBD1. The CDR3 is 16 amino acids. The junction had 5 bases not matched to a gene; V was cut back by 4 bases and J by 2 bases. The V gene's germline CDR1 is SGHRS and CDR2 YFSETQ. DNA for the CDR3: TGCGCCAGCAGCCAAGGGGACAGGGGGGGCAATCAGCCCCAGCATTTT. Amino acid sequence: CASSQGDRGGNQPQHF.

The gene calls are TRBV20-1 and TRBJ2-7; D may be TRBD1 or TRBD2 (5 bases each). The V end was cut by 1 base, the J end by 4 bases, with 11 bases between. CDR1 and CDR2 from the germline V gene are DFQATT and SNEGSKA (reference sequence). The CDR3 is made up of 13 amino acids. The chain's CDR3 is CSARVGRGYEQYF. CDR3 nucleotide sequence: TGCAGTGCTAGAGTGGGGCGCGGGTACGAGCAGTACTTC.

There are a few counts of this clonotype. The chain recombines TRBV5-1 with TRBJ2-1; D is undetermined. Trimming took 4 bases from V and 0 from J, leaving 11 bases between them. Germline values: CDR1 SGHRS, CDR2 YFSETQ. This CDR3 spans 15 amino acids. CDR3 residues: CASSVIGDSYNEQFF. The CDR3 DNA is TGCGCCAGCAGCGTGATCGGTGACTCCTACAATGAGCAGTTCTTC.

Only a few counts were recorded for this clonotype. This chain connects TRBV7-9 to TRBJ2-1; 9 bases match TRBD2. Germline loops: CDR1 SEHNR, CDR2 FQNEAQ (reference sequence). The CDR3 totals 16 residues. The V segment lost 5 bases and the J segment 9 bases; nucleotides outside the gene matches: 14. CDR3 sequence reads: CASSQRIAGASGEQFF. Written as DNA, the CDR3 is TGTGCCAGCAGCCAAAGAATAGCGGGGGCGTCGGGTGAGCAGTTCTTC.

CDR3 region: CASSPQTSGGNNEQFF. The CDR3 bases are TGTGCCAGCAGCCCACAGACTAGCGGGGGAAACAATGAGCAGTTCTTC. This sequence joins TRBV7-2 and TRBJ2-1, with 12 bases matching TRBD2. V shed 5 bases and J 5 bases; nucleotides not matched to a gene: 7. Germline V gives CDR1 SGHTA, CDR2 FQGNSA. The CDR3 totals 16 residues.

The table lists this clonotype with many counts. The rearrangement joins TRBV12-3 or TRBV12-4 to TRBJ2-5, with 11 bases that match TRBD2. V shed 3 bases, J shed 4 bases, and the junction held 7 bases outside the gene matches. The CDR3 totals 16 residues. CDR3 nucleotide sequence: TGTGCCAGCAGTTTGATGGCTAGCGGGAGGATAGAGACCCAGTACTTC. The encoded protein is CASSLMASGRIETQYF.

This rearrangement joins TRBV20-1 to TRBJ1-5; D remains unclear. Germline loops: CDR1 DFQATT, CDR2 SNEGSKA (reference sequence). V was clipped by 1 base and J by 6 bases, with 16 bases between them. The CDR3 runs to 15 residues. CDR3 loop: CSARASILSLQPQHF. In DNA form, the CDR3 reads TGCAGTGCTAGAGCCTCGATCCTTAGCCTTCAGCCCCAGCATTTT.

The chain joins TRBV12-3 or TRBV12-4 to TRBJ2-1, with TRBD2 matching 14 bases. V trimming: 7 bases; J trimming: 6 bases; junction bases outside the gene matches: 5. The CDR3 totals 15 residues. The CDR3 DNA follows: TGTGCCAGCACCAGACTAGCGGGAGGGGCCAATGAGCAGTTCTTC. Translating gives CASTRLAGGANEQFF.

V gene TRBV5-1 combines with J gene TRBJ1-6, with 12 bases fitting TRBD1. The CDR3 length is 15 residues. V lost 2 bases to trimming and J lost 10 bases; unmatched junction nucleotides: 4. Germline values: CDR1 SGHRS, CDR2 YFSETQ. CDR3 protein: CASSLGTGGASPLHF. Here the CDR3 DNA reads TGCGCCAGCAGCTTAGGGACAGGGGGCGCGTCACCCCTCCACTTT.

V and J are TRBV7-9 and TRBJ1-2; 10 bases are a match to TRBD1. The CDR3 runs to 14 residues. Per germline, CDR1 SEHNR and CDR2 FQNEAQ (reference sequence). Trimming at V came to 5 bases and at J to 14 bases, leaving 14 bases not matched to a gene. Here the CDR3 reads CASSLTRDRGFQTF. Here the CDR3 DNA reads TGTGCCAGCAGCCTGACCCGGGACAGGGGCTTTCAGACCTTC.

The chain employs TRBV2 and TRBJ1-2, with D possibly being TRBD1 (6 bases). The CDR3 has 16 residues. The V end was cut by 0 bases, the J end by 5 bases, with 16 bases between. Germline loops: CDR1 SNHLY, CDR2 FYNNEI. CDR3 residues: CASSEALKGGGYGYTF. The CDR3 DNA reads TGTGCCAGCAGTGAAGCGCTTAAGGGAGGGGGTTATGGCTACACCTTC.

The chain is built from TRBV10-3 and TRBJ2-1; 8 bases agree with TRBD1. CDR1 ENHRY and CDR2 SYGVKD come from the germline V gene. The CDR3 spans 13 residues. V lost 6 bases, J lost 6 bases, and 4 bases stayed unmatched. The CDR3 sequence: CAIREGQGNEQFF. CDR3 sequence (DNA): TGTGCCATCAGGGAAGGACAGGGCAATGAGCAGTTCTTC.

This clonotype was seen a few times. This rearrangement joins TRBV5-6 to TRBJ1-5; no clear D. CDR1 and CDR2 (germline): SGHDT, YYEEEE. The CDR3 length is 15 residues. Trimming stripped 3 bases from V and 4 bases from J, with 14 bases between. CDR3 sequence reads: CASSWRRAANQPQHF. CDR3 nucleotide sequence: TGTGCCAGCAGCTGGAGGAGGGCTGCGAATCAGCCCCAGCATTTT.

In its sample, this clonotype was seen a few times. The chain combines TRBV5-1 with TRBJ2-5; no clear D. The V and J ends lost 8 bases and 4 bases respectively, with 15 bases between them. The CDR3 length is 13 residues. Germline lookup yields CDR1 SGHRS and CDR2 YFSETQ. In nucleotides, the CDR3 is TGCGCCAGTAGCAAGGTGCCAGGAGAGACCCAGTACTTC. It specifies CASSKVPGETQYF.

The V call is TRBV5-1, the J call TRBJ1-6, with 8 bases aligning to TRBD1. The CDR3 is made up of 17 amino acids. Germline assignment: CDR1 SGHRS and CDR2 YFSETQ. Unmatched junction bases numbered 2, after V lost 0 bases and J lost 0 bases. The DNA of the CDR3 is TGCGCCAGCAGCTTGGACAGGGGGATCTCCTATAATTCACCCCTCCACTTT. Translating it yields CASSLDRGISYNSPLHF.

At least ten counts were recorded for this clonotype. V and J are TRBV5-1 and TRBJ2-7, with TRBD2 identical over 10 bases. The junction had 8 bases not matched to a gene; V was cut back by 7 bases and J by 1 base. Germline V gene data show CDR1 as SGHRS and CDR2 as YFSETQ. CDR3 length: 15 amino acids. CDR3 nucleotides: TGCGCCAGCCGACAGCCGACTAGCGGGTCCTACGAGCAGTACTTC. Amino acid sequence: CASRQPTSGSYEQYF.

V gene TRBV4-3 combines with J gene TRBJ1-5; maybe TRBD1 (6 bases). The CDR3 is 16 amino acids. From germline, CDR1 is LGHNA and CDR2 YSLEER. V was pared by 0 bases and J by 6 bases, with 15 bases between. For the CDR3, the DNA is TGCGCCAGCAGCCAAGATTTGGGGGGGCTGGGTCAGCCCCAGCATTTT. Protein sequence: CASSQDLGGLGQPQHF.

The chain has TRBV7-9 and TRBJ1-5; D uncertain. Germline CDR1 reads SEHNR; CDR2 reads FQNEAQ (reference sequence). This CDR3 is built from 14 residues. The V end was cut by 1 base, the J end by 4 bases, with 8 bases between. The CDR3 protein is CASSLVGANQPQHF. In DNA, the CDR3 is TGTGCCAGCAGCTTAGTGGGAGCTAATCAGCCCCAGCATTTT. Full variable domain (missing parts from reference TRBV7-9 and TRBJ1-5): DTGVSQNPRHKITKRGQNVTFRCDPISEHNRLYWYRQTLGQGPEFLTYFQNEAQLEKSRLLSDRFSAERPKGSFSTLEIQRTEQGDSAMYLCASSLVGANQPQHFGDGTRLSIL.

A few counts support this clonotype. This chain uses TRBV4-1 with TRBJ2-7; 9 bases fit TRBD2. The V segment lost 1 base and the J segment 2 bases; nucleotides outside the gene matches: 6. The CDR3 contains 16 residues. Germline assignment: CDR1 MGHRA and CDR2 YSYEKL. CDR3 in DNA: TGCGCCAGCAGCCAAGGGTCTAGCGGGACTCCCTACGAGCAGTACTTC. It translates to CASSQGSSGTPYEQYF.